The 20 T cell receptor beta chains listed next were all sequenced from one sample in a study of CD8+ T cells in alopecia areata. Sequencing relied on a cDNA template that was reverse transcribed from extracted RNA. TCRdb keeps only in-frame clones here, not all; method: immunoSEQ multiplex PCR. The sample carries around 150,000 clones, about two thirds recorded once. Treatment here: oral pan-JAK inhibitor, 5-10 mg twice daily. Sequencing used CD4+ T cells sorted from blood, obtained at week 4, from a patient treated with tofacitinib. These TCRs come from a human donor with alopecia areata.

This clone appeared a single time. The chain uses TRBV29-1 and TRBJ2-5, with D hard to call. The CDR3 loop spans 14 amino acids. CDR1 SQVTM and CDR2 ANQGSEA come from the germline V gene. V was cut by 2 bases and J by 5 bases, with 15 bases left in between. The DNA of the CDR3 is TGCAGCGTTGAAATGAGGACGGGCTTGGAGACCCAGTACTTC. Translating gives CSVEMRTGLETQYF.

The table lists this clone with a few counts. The V and J genes are TRBV10-3 and TRBJ2-7; TRBD1 aligns across 10 bases. Germline trimming cut 7 bases from V and 5 bases from J; bases unmatched to any gene: 8. CDR1 is ENHRY, CDR2 SYGVKD, per germline. The CDR3 covers 14 residues. The CDR3 region has the DNA TGTGCCATCAATCCGGGACAGGGGAGCAACGAGCAGTACTTC. It codes for CAINPGQGSNEQYF.

V and J are TRBV13 and TRBJ2-5, with 7 bases fitting TRBD1. CDR3 size: 13 residues. Per the germline V gene, CDR1 is PRHDT and CDR2 is FYEKMQ (reference sequence). Trimming took 5 bases from V and 5 from J; bases not matched to a gene: 5. CDR3 protein: CASSQQGWETQYF. The CDR3 nucleotides are TGTGCCAGCAGCCAACAGGGGTGGGAGACCCAGTACTTC.

The chain carries TRBV11-2 and TRBJ2-7; D possibly corresponds to TRBD1 (5 bases). The CDR3 sequence is 16 residues long. V lost 1 base and J 3 bases, leaving 16 bases between the germline ends. Germline V gives CDR1 SGHAT, CDR2 FQNNGV. The CDR3 nucleotides are TGTGCCAGCAGCTTAGGAGGTGACCTCCAGGGCTACGAGCAGTACTTC. Protein product: CASSLGGDLQGYEQYF.

The chain links TRBV7-2 to TRBJ2-3; TRBD1 matches at 8 bases. Germline V CDR1 and CDR2: SGHTA, FQGNSA. The V and J ends lost 5 bases and 0 bases, in that order; junction bases with no gene match: 4. The CDR3 covers 15 residues. The CDR3 nucleotides read TGTGCCAGCAGCCCCAGGGGGCGCAGCACAGATACGCAGTATTTT. Its translation: CASSPRGRSTDTQYF.

This clone was detected many times. This chain joins TRBV4-1 and TRBJ1-4, with D perhaps TRBD1 (5 bases). CDR1 is MGHRA, CDR2 YSYEKL, per germline. This CDR3 spans 15 amino acids. The germline V and J ends were trimmed by 2 bases and 7 bases, with 14 bases remaining between them. The CDR3, as DNA: TGCGCCAGCAGCCAACTCTTGGGGGGACCTGAAAAACTGTTTTTT. It encodes CASSQLLGGPEKLFF.

The chain combines TRBV30 with TRBJ1-5; D is unresolved. The germline V gene has CDR1 GTSNPN and CDR2 SVGIG (reference sequence). There are 14 residues in the CDR3. V was trimmed by 5 bases and J by 0 bases, leaving 11 bases between them. CDR3 protein: CAWAQENSNQPQHF. The CDR3 bases are TGTGCCTGGGCCCAGGAAAATAGCAATCAGCCCCAGCATTTT.

This clone was seen a single time. The chain links TRBV27 to TRBJ1-1; D possibly corresponds to TRBD1 (6 bases). The CDR3 loop spans 14 amino acids. The germline V gene encodes CDR1 MNHEY and CDR2 SMNVEV (reference sequence). V shed 0 bases and J shed 5 bases, with 10 bases lying between them. Written as DNA, the CDR3 is TGTGCCAGCAGTTTATCGGGGGGGCGAACTGAAGCTTTCTTT. Protein product: CASSLSGGRTEAFF.

This clone was counted a few times. The rearrangement links TRBV10-3 to TRBJ1-6; possibly TRBD1 for D (5 bases). Trimming took 2 bases from V and 9 from J, leaving 11 bases between them. The CDR3 contains 14 residues. Germline V lookup: CDR1 ENHRY, CDR2 SYGVKD. The DNA of the CDR3 is TGTGCCATCAGTGAGGCACAGGCACCTTCACCCCTCCACTTT. Translating it yields CAISEAQAPSPLHF.

V is TRBV30 and J is TRBJ1-2; D is unresolved. The CDR3 has 16 residues. Deletions cut 2 bases from V and 3 bases from J, with 19 bases between. CDR1 is GTSNPN and CDR2 is SVGIG in the germline V gene (reference sequence). CDR3 sequence: CAWSLSWGVWDYGYTF. CDR3 DNA: TGTGCCTGGAGTTTAAGCTGGGGAGTCTGGGACTATGGCTACACCTTC.

The rearrangement links TRBV19 to TRBJ2-1; 7 positions match TRBD1. V lost 7 bases, J lost 3 bases, and 9 bases stayed unmatched. The germline gives CDR1 LNHDA, CDR2 SQIVND (reference sequence). This CDR3 comprises 15 residues. CDR3 sequence reads: CASTADRVLYNEQFF. CDR3 nucleotide sequence: TGTGCCAGTACCGCTGACAGGGTTCTCTACAATGAGCAGTTCTTC.

This clone appeared a few times. V gene TRBV29-1 combines with J gene TRBJ2-2; the D gene is possibly TRBD1 (5 bases). The CDR3 extends over 13 amino acids. Germline CDR1 and CDR2: SQVTM and ANQGSEA. V dropped 5 bases and J dropped 2 bases, with 9 bases sitting between them. CDR3 protein: CSVRDSNTGELFF. Written as DNA, the CDR3 is TGCAGCGTTAGAGACAGTAACACCGGGGAGCTGTTTTTT.

This clone was detected only a few times. The genes are TRBV5-1 and TRBJ2-3; 10 bases line up with TRBD2. V gave up 1 base and J gave up 1 base; unmatched junction bases: 3. The germline CDR1 and CDR2 sequences are SGHRS and YFSETQ. The CDR3 is 16 residues long. For the CDR3, the DNA is TGCGCCAGCAGCTTGTGGGGGACTAGCGGCACAGATACGCAGTATTTT. The encoded protein is CASSLWGTSGTDTQYF.

The chain couples TRBV5-1 to TRBJ2-5, with TRBD2 identical over 7 bases. This CDR3 is 14 amino acids long. Trimming took 4 bases from V and 1 from J; bases not matched to a gene: 4. Per the germline V gene, CDR1 is SGHRS and CDR2 is YFSETQ. The CDR3 DNA follows: TGCGCCAGCAGCGGGGGACTACTCCAAGAGACCCAGTACTTC. Protein product: CASSGGLLQETQYF.

The chain joins TRBV25-1 to TRBJ1-2; D possibly corresponds to TRBD1 (6 bases). Trimming removed 5 bases from V and 4 bases from J, with 11 bases in between. This CDR3 contains 13 residues. CDR1 and CDR2 from the germline V gene are MGHDK and SYGVNS. The CDR3 sequence is CASSRGGTYGYTF. DNA for the CDR3: TGTGCCAGCAGTCGCGGGGGCACCTATGGCTACACCTTC.

The chain combines TRBV7-9 with TRBJ2-1, with 8 bases matching TRBD2. V lost 6 bases to trimming and J lost 2 bases; unmatched junction nucleotides: 9. Germline V gene lookup returns CDR1 SEHNR and CDR2 FQNEAQ (reference sequence). This CDR3 comprises 16 residues. In DNA form, the CDR3 reads TGTGCCAGCAGTCGAGCCGGGACTAGAGCCTACAATGAGCAGTTCTTC. Protein sequence: CASSRAGTRAYNEQFF.

The V and J genes are TRBV15 and TRBJ1-1; maybe TRBD1 (6 bases). Trimming shortened V by 1 base and J by 4 bases, and 13 bases separated the two germline ends. CDR1 and CDR2 (germline): LNHNV, YYDKDF (reference sequence). CDR3 length: 15 amino acids. The CDR3 region has the DNA TGTGCCACCAGCAGAGGAGGGACATTTCTCACTGAAGCTTTCTTT. Its protein product is CATSRGGTFLTEAFF.

At least ten counts were recorded for this clone. V gene TRBV10-2 combines with J gene TRBJ2-7; possible D gene TRBD1, 6 bases. Germline CDR1 WSHSY, CDR2 SAAADI. Deletions cut 8 bases from V and 1 base from J, with 12 bases between. CDR3 size: 13 residues. The CDR3 is CASSADSSYEQYF. The CDR3 bases are TGCGCCAGCTCCGCGGACAGTTCCTACGAGCAGTACTTC.

The rearrangement joins TRBV5-4 to TRBJ1-2; D gene unclear. The length of the CDR3 is 13 residues. Trimming removed 0 bases from V and 8 bases from J, with 11 bases in between. Germline CDR1 and CDR2: SGHNT and YYREEE (reference sequence). In nucleotides, the CDR3 is TGTGCCAGCAGCTTGGCCGGGGTTGTCGGCTACACCTTC. Translated: CASSLAGVVGYTF.

This clone has a handful of counts. CDR3 region: CASSGTRDPAYEQYF. The CDR3 region has the DNA TGTGCCAGCAGTGGAACCCGGGACCCTGCCTACGAGCAGTACTTC. This chain links TRBV6-1 with TRBJ2-7; D possibly uses TRBD1 or TRBD2 (5 bases each). V was clipped by 4 bases and J by 2 bases, with 15 bases between them. This CDR3 contains 15 residues. Germline CDR1 is MNHNS and CDR2 is SASEGT.